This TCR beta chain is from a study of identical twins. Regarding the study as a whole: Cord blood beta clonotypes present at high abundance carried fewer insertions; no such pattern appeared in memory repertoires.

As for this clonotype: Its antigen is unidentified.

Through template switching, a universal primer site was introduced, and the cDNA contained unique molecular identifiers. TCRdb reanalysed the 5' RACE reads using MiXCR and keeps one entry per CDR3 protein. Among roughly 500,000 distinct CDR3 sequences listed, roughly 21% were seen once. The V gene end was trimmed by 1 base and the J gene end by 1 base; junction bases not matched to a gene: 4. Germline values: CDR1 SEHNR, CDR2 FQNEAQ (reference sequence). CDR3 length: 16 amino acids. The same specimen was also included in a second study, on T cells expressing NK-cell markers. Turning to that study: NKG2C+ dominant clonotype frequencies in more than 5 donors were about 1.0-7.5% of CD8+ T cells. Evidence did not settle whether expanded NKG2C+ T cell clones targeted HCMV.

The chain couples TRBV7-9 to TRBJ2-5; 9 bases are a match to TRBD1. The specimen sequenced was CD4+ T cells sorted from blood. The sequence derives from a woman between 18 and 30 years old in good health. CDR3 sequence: CASSLDPGQGQETQYF. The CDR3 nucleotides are TGTGCCAGCAGCTTAGATCCGGGACAGGGCCAAGAGACCCAGTACTTC. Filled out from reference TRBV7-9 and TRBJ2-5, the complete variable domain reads DTGVSQNPRHKITKRGQNVTFRCDPISEHNRLYWYRQTLGQGPEFLTYFQNEAQLEKSRLLSDRFSAERPKGSFSTLEIQRTEQGDSAMYLCASSLDPGQGQETQYFGPGTRLLVL.